Presented here are 10 T cell receptor beta chains from one specimen sequenced in a study of T cell responses to AZD1222 COVID-19 vaccine. The data were produced by immunoSEQ multiplex PCR, yet TCRdb's version contains in-frame clones alone and is incomplete. The sample yields 98,000 or so clones, about 88% seen once. The sequences come from peripheral blood, collected 28 days after the second AZD1222 dose. The origin of the receptors is an adult who received the AZD1222 COVID-19 vaccine.

The chain links TRBV6-2 or TRBV6-3 to TRBJ2-7; no clear D gene. With 6 bases removed from V and 3 bases from J, the gap between germline ends came to 21 bases. This CDR3 region has 16 residues. CDR1 and CDR2 from the germline V gene are MNHEY and SVGEGT. CDR3 DNA sequence: TGTGCCAGCAGCCTTTCTCCTTTACCCGGTGGCTACGAGCAGTACTTC. Its translation is CASSLSPLPGGYEQYF.

The chain uses TRBV18 and TRBJ1-1, with 11 bases lining up with TRBD1. The ends lost 3 bases at V and 5 bases at J; junction bases unmatched: 8. Germline V gene sequence: CDR1 KGHSH, CDR2 LQKENI. The CDR3 totals 16 residues. This CDR3 reads CASSPRTGGEGTEAFF. As DNA, the CDR3 is TGTGCCAGCTCACCCCGGACAGGGGGCGAAGGGACTGAAGCTTTCTTT.

The chain carries TRBV6-2 or TRBV6-3 and TRBJ2-2; D is ambiguous. In germline, CDR1 is MNHEY, CDR2 SVGEGT. The CDR3 spans 12 residues. V gave up 3 bases and J gave up 2 bases, with 1 base separating them. CDR3 nucleotide sequence: TGTGCCAGCAGTTATAACACCGGGGAGCTGTTTTTT. Translating it yields CASSYNTGELFF.

V usage is TRBV9 and J usage is TRBJ2-3; 15 nucleotides match TRBD2. Germline-derived CDR1 and CDR2 are SGDLS and YYNGEE. With V trimmed by 4 bases and J by 4 bases, 4 bases remained unmatched. This CDR3 comprises 16 residues. The CDR3 DNA reads as TGTGCCAGCAGCTTGGGACTAGCGGGAGGTCCAGATACGCAGTATTTT. Translation gives CASSLGLAGGPDTQYF. The entire variable domain, with the rest obtained from reference TRBV9 and TRBJ2-3, is as follows: DSGVTQTPKHLITATGQRVTLRCSPRSGDLSVYWYQQSLDQGLQFLIQYYNGEERAKGNILERFSAQQFPDLHSELNLSSLELGDSALYFCASSLGLAGGPDTQYFGPGTRLTVL.

This clone was observed a single time. This chain links TRBV11-2 with TRBJ2-7; either TRBD1 or TRBD2 may supply D (5 bases each). V was pared by 0 bases and J by 3 bases, with 15 bases between. CDR1 and CDR2 (germline): SGHAT, FQNNGV. The CDR3 is 16 residues long. The CDR3 bases are TGTGCCAGCAGCTTAGATATGCAGGGCGGGCTCTACGAGCAGTACTTC. It yields the protein CASSLDMQGGLYEQYF.

This clone has just a few counts. The rearrangement links TRBV19 to TRBJ1-1; 7 positions agree with TRBD1. Germline CDR1 reads LNHDA; CDR2 reads SQIVND (reference sequence). This CDR3 comprises 13 residues. The junction had 7 bases not matched to a gene; V was cut back by 3 bases and J by 9 bases. The CDR3 region has the DNA TGTGCCAGTAGTATCCCGACAGGGACCAAAGCTTTCTTT. Translation: CASSIPTGTKAFF.

The chain recombines TRBV12-3 or TRBV12-4 with TRBJ1-5, with D possibly matching TRBD1 (5 bases). This CDR3 is built from 13 residues. V lost 4 bases and J 7 bases, leaving 11 bases between the germline ends. CDR3 sequence reads: CASSSREGQPQHF. The CDR3 bases are TGTGCCAGCAGTTCCAGGGAGGGGCAGCCCCAGCATTTT.

The chain combines TRBV3-1 (or the pseudogene TRBV3-2) with TRBJ1-1; D unclear. V lost 4 bases and J 3 bases, leaving 12 bases between the germline ends. Per the germline V gene, CDR1 is LGHDT and CDR2 is YNNKEL (reference sequence). The CDR3 runs 14 residues. This CDR3 reads CASSLSQTDTEAFF. CDR3 DNA sequence: TGTGCCAGCAGCCTATCACAGACTGACACTGAAGCTTTCTTT.

The rearrangement joins TRBV6-5 to TRBJ1-5; D might be TRBD1 (5 bases). Germline V gene sequence: CDR1 MNHEY, CDR2 SVGAGI. The CDR3 extends over 12 amino acids. Trimming took 8 bases from V and 7 from J, leaving 12 bases between them. As DNA, the CDR3 is TGTGCCAGCTTCCACCGGGACCAGCCCCAGCATTTT. It specifies CASFHRDQPQHF.

The gene calls are TRBV15 and TRBJ2-2; D is undetermined. Looked up from germline, CDR1 is LNHNV and CDR2 is YYDKDF (reference sequence). Trimming took off 5 bases at V and 7 bases at J, with 11 bases between the two ends. This CDR3 is 13 amino acids long. CDR3 loop: CATSSRVDGELFF. CDR3 nucleotide sequence: TGTGCCACCAGCTCCCGAGTTGACGGGGAGCTGTTTTTT.